The 24 T cell receptor beta chains below were found in one sample sequenced in a study of T-cell memory formation after mild COVID-19 (dated by TCRdb to the early 2020s). The receptor library was made with 5' RACE. This sample was sequenced with an Illumina NovaSeq 6000. TCRdb redid the processing of the public reads, applying fastp at Q25 and MiXCR, and retained in-frame beta chains. Each record represents a unique CDR3 protein, reported with the most common genes and DNA among its rows. This sample has some 64,000 distinct CDR3 sequences in its table, and 9.3% of those were observed once. The ten largest clonotypes hold around 1.1% of the sample. The specimen sequenced was PBMCs or a T cell subset sorted from them (not recorded which). These receptors were taken from a man between 18 and 35 years old who had mild COVID-19 (a few samples of this study predate the infection). The sample titles of this study are shuffled in the database, so cell type and time point are left out; the donor was told from shared clones.

The chain combines TRBV30 with TRBJ2-3, with TRBD2 identical over 8 bases. The ends lost 0 bases at V and 6 bases at J; junction bases unmatched: 5. Germline V lookup: CDR1 GTSNPN, CDR2 SVGIG (reference sequence). This CDR3 spans 14 amino acids. CDR3 bases: TGTGCCTGGAGTGTCAGCGGGGGCTGGGATACGCAGTATTTT. It codes for CAWSVSGGWDTQYF.

This clonotype has a count of ten or more. In DNA, the CDR3 is TGCGCCAGCAGCTTGATCGGGTATGAGCAGTTCTTC. Translating gives CASSLIGYEQFF. V usage is TRBV5-1 and J usage is TRBJ2-1; D uncertain. Germline lookup yields CDR1 SGHRS and CDR2 YFSETQ. Trimming stripped 1 base from V and 8 bases from J, with 7 bases between. CDR3 length: 12 residues.

This clonotype has a handful of counts. The CDR3 coding sequence is TGCGCCAGCAGCTGGGGGCCCGTGACTTCGGCTGTAAACATTCAGTACTTC. It specifies CASSWGPVTSAVNIQYF. The chain uses TRBV5-1 and TRBJ2-4; tentative D call: TRBD1 (6 bases). Germline values: CDR1 SGHRS, CDR2 YFSETQ. The CDR3 is 17 amino acids. Trimming removed 3 bases from V and 6 bases from J, with 22 bases in between. Full variable domain (outside the CDR3, taken from reference TRBV5-1 and TRBJ2-4): KAGVTQTPRYLIKTRGQQVTLSCSPISGHRSVSWYQQTPGQGLQFLFEYFSETQRNKGNFPGRFSGRQFSNSRSEMNVSTLELGDSALYLCASSWGPVTSAVNIQYFGAGTRLSVL.

In this sample, this clonotype turned up many times. The chain is built from TRBV2 and TRBJ2-7; TRBD1 might be the D (6 bases). Germline CDR1 and CDR2: SNHLY and FYNNEI. The CDR3 runs 13 residues. Trimming pared 5 bases from V and 5 bases from J, leaving 13 bases between. The CDR3 bases are TGTGCCAGCAGTCTCCGACAGGCCGACGAGCAGTACTTC. Translating gives CASSLRQADEQYF.

The sample holds many counts of this clonotype. This chain uses TRBV11-2 with TRBJ2-5; D remains unclear. Germline lookup yields CDR1 SGHAT and CDR2 FQNNGV. With 0 bases removed from V and 7 bases from J, the gap between germline ends came to 12 bases. The length of the CDR3 is 14 residues. The CDR3 spells CASSLDRRRATQYF. CDR3 bases: TGTGCCAGCAGCTTAGATCGCCGAAGAGCGACCCAGTACTTC.

The chain employs TRBV5-1 and TRBJ2-3, with 10 bases matching TRBD2. V lost 4 bases, J lost 6 bases, and 5 bases stayed unmatched. The CDR3 length is 14 residues. Germline assignment: CDR1 SGHRS and CDR2 YFSETQ. CDR3 residues: CASSLSGGADTQYF. The CDR3 region has the DNA TGCGCCAGCAGCCTGAGCGGGGGGGCTGATACGCAGTATTTT.

The rearrangement uses TRBV2 and TRBJ1-5, with D tentatively TRBD1 (5 bases). The germline gives CDR1 SNHLY, CDR2 FYNNEI. The V and J ends lost 5 bases and 5 bases respectively, with 13 bases between them. There are 14 residues in the CDR3. CDR3 loop: CASSPPDTYQPQHF. As DNA, the CDR3 is TGTGCCAGCAGTCCTCCGGACACTTATCAGCCCCAGCATTTT.

This clonotype was picked up many times. The chain is built from TRBV19 and TRBJ2-2; 9 nucleotides align to TRBD2. The CDR3 consists of 17 residues. Germline assignment: CDR1 LNHDA and CDR2 SQIVND (reference sequence). V was clipped by 7 bases and J by 2 bases; unmatched bases: 11. As DNA, the CDR3 is TGTGCCAGTAAGAGCGGTAGCGGGGGCCCCAACACCGGGGAGCTGTTTTTT. Its translation: CASKSGSGGPNTGELFF.

This sequence joins TRBV3-1 and TRBJ2-6; D is undetermined. V was cut by 2 bases and J by 0 bases, with 17 bases left in between. The CDR3 totals 19 residues. CDR1 and CDR2 from the germline V gene are LGHDT and YNNKEL (reference sequence). The CDR3 region has the DNA TGTGCCAGCAGCCAACGCCACCCGGGCAGCCCCTCTGGGGCCAACGTCCTGACTTTC. It is translated as CASSQRHPGSPSGANVLTF. Complete variable domain (other parts from reference TRBV3-1 and TRBJ2-6): DTAVSQTPKYLVTQMGNDKSIKCEQNLGHDTMYWYKQDSKKFLKIMFSYNNKELIINETVPNRFSPKSPDKAHLNLHINSLELGDSAVYFCASSQRHPGSPSGANVLTFGAGSRLTVL.

This clonotype appeared a few times. The V call is TRBV20-1, the J call TRBJ2-3; D unclear. Between the trimmed V and J ends, which lost 1 base and 2 bases, there was a span of 7 bases. This CDR3 is built from 13 residues. Germline V CDR1 and CDR2: DFQATT, SNEGSKA (reference sequence). CDR3 in amino acids: CSARGNYTDTQYF. The CDR3, as DNA: TGCAGTGCTAGAGGAAACTACACAGATACGCAGTATTTT.

The chain links TRBV24-1 to TRBJ2-1, with 9 bases identical to TRBD2. The V gene end was trimmed by 4 bases and the J gene end by 6 bases; junction bases not matched to a gene: 6. The CDR3 totals 15 residues. CDR1 KGHDR and CDR2 SFDVKD come from the germline V gene. The CDR3: CATSDPAGGGNEQFF. The CDR3 DNA reads as TGTGCCACCAGTGACCCGGCGGGGGGGGGCAATGAGCAGTTCTTC.

The chain employs TRBV11-2 and TRBJ2-7; no clear D gene. The CDR3 runs to 15 residues. Trimming removed 2 bases from V and 0 bases from J, with 11 bases in between. CDR1 SGHAT and CDR2 FQNNGV come from the germline V gene. CDR3 coding DNA: TGTGCCAGCAGCTTATATCCGACGGACTCCTACGAGCAGTACTTC. Its protein product is CASSLYPTDSYEQYF.

This clonotype was counted many times. The chain is built from TRBV11-2 and TRBJ2-2; the D gene is possibly TRBD1 (5 bases). This CDR3 has 14 amino acids. The germline CDR1 and CDR2 sequences are SGHAT and FQNNGV. Trimming cost V 4 bases and J 6 bases, with 12 bases left between them. The CDR3 bases are TGTGCCAGCAGCTGGGGCTTCGGCCCCGGGGAGCTGTTTTTT. This codes for CASSWGFGPGELFF.

This clonotype appeared many times. The CDR3: CASSQDRGQIAYEQYV. CDR3 nucleotides: TGCGCCAGCAGCCAAGATCGTGGACAGATAGCCTACGAGCAGTACGTC. This chain connects TRBV4-1 to TRBJ2-7; TRBD1 is a possible D gene (6 bases). Between the trimmed V and J ends, which lost 0 bases and 2 bases, there was a span of 14 bases. CDR3 size: 16 residues. From germline, CDR1 is MGHRA and CDR2 YSYEKL.

The chain links TRBV12-3 or TRBV12-4 to TRBJ1-6, with D hard to call. CDR3 length: 15 amino acids. Trimming removed 7 bases from V and 6 bases from J, with 16 bases in between. In DNA form, the CDR3 reads TGTGCCAGCACCTCCGGGTCGGCTGGTAATTCACCCCTCCACTTT. Translation: CASTSGSAGNSPLHF.

The rearrangement joins TRBV7-2 to TRBJ2-1; D not resolved. Germline-derived CDR1 and CDR2 are SGHTA and FQGNSA. CDR3 length equals 14 residues. Deletions cut 1 base from V and 4 bases from J, with 8 bases between. The CDR3 nucleotides are TGTGCCAGCAGCTTAGGCCGGATATACAATGAGCAGTTCTTC. Its translation is CASSLGRIYNEQFF.

There are a few counts of this clonotype. CDR3: CASSLSMNTEAFF. The CDR3 DNA sequence: TGTGCCAGCAGCTTAAGTATGAACACTGAAGCTTTCTTT. The rearrangement links TRBV6-6 to TRBJ1-1; unclear D gene. The CDR3 has 13 amino acids. Trimming left V 6 bases short and J 0 bases short, with 8 bases between. Looked up from germline, CDR1 is MNHNY and CDR2 is SVGAGI (reference sequence).

V and J are TRBV10-2 and TRBJ2-3; 9 bases are a match to TRBD2. The germline gives CDR1 WSHSY, CDR2 SAAADI. Trimming took 0 bases from V and 2 from J; bases not matched to a gene: 3. This CDR3 contains 16 residues. The CDR3 loop reads CASSESAGGTTDTQYF. CDR3 nucleotide sequence: TGCGCCAGCAGTGAGTCGGCGGGGGGGACCACAGATACGCAGTATTTT.

In this sample, this clonotype turned up a few times. Here the CDR3 reads CASSVRLAGADTQYF. In nucleotides, the CDR3 is TGTGCCAGTAGTGTGCGACTTGCGGGCGCAGATACGCAGTATTTT. This chain links TRBV19 with TRBJ2-3, with D possibly matching TRBD2 (5 bases). CDR3 length equals 15 residues. Trimming cost V 5 bases and J 4 bases, with 16 bases left between them. Germline V gives CDR1 LNHDA, CDR2 SQIVND (reference sequence).

This clonotype was counted between two and nine times. The genes are TRBV18 and TRBJ1-3, with 10 bases fitting TRBD1. V lost 3 bases to trimming and J lost 0 bases; unmatched junction nucleotides: 8. This CDR3 region has 18 residues. The germline V gene encodes CDR1 KGHSH and CDR2 LQKENI. The CDR3 loop is CASSPTGTGVPSGNTIYF. Here the CDR3 DNA reads TGTGCCAGCTCACCGACGGGGACAGGGGTGCCCTCTGGAAACACCATATATTTT.

This clonotype was seen a handful of times. CDR3 in amino acids: CASGKEGVRTEAFF. In DNA form, the CDR3 reads TGTGCCTCCGGAAAGGAGGGGGTTCGGACTGAAGCTTTCTTT. This chain uses TRBV30 with TRBJ1-1; the D gene is possibly TRBD1 (6 bases). V dropped 7 bases and J dropped 5 bases, with 20 bases sitting between them. This CDR3 has 14 amino acids. The germline V gene encodes CDR1 GTSNPN and CDR2 SVGIG (reference sequence). Full variable domain (missing parts from reference TRBV30 and TRBJ1-1): SQTIHQWPATLVQPVGSPLSLECTVEGTSNPNLYWYRQAAGRGLQLLFYSVGIGQISSEVPQNLSASRPQDRQFILSSKKLLLSDSGFYLCASGKEGVRTEAFFGQGTRLTVV.

The V and J genes are TRBV7-2 and TRBJ2-2; D remains ambiguous. The germline V and J ends were trimmed by 7 bases and 7 bases, with 16 bases remaining between them. This CDR3 has 14 residues. The germline V gene encodes CDR1 SGHTA and CDR2 FQGNSA. CDR3 sequence: CASTLAKSGGELFF. The CDR3 region has the DNA TGTGCCAGCACCTTGGCTAAGTCCGGCGGGGAGCTGTTTTTT.

This clonotype occurred a few times. V gene TRBV6-4 combines with J gene TRBJ2-1; 9 positions match TRBD2. The CDR3 loop spans 14 amino acids. J was trimmed by 6 bases and V by 6 bases; bases with no gene match: 6. CDR1 is MRHNA, CDR2 SNTAGT, per germline. This CDR3 is CASRLRGGSNEQFF. CDR3 bases: TGTGCCAGCAGGCTGCGGGGGGGCAGCAATGAGCAGTTCTTC.

This clonotype occurred once. J is TRBJ2-3 and V is TRBV5-1; a weak D match, TRBD1 (5 bases). Germline CDR1 and CDR2: SGHRS and YFSETQ. The CDR3 has 13 residues. The V gene lost 3 bases and the J gene lost 3 bases, with 8 bases spanning the gap. The DNA for the CDR3 is TGCGCCAGCAGCTCCAGACAGACAGATACGCAGTATTTT. Its translation is CASSSRQTDTQYF.